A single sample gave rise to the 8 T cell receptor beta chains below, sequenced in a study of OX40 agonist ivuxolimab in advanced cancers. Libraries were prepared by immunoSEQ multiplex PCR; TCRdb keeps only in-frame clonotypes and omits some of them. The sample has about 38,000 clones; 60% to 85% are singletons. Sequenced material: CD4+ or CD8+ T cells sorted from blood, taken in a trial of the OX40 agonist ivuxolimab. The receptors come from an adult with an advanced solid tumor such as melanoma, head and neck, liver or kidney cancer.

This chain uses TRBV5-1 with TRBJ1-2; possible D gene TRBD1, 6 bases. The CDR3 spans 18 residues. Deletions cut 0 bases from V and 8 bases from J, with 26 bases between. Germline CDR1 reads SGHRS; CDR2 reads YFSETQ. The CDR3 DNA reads TGCGCCAGCAGCTTGGGGGGATTGGGTCAGGGGCGAAGAGGAGGCTACACCTTC. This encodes CASSLGGLGQGRRGGYTF.

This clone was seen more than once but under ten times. CDR3 residues: CASSIGRVNTEAFF. In DNA, the CDR3 is TGTGCCAGTAGTATCGGCAGGGTGAACACTGAAGCTTTCTTT. The J gene is TRBJ1-1, the V gene TRBV19, with D possibly TRBD1 on 5 matching bases. Looked up from germline, CDR1 is LNHDA and CDR2 is SQIVND (reference sequence). CDR3 length equals 14 residues. V lost 3 bases to trimming and J lost 0 bases, with 8 bases between them.

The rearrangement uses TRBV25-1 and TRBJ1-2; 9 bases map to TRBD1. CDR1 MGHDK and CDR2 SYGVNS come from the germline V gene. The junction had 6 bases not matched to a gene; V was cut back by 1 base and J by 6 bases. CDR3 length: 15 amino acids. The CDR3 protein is CASSESERDRDGYTF. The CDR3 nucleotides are TGTGCCAGCAGTGAATCTGAAAGGGACAGGGATGGCTACACCTTC.

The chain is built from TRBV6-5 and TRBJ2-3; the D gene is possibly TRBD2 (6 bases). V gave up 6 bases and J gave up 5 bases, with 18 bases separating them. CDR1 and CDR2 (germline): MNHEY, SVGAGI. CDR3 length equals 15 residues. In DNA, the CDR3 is TGTGCCAGCAGGCTTGGAGGGAAGTTTGGAGATACGCAGTATTTT. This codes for CASRLGGKFGDTQYF.

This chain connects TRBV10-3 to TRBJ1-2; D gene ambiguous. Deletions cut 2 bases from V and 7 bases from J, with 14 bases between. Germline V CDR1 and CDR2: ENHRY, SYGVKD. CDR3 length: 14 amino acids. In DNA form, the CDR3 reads TGTGCCATCAGTGAGGTAAAGGATCGAAGTGGCTACACCTTC. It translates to CAISEVKDRSGYTF.

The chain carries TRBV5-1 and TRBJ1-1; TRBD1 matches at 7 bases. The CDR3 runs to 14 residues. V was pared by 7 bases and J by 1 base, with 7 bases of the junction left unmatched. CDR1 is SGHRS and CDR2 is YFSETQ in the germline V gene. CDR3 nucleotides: TGCGCCAGCCATACAGGGGAAAGGAACACTGAAGCTTTCTTT. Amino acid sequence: CASHTGERNTEAFF. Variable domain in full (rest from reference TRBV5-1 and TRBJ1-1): KAGVTQTPRYLIKTRGQQVTLSCSPISGHRSVSWYQQTPGQGLQFLFEYFSETQRNKGNFPGRFSGRQFSNSRSEMNVSTLELGDSALYLCASHTGERNTEAFFGQGTRLTVV.

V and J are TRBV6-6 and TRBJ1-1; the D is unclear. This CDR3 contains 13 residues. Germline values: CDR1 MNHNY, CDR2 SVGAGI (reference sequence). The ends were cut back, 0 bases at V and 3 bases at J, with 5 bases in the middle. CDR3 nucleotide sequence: TGTGCCAGCAGTTACTCCCGGGACACTGAAGCTTTCTTT. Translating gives CASSYSRDTEAFF.

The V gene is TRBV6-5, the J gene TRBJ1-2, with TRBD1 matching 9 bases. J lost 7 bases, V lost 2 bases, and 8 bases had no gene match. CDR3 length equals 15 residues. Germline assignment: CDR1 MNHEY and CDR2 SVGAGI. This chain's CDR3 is CASSYTGQGGSGYTF. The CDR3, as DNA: TGTGCCAGCAGTTACACGGGACAGGGAGGCTCTGGCTACACCTTC.